A single sample is the source of the 2 T cell receptor beta chains below, sequenced in a study of blood T cells in healthy people across ages. The authors ran a second PCR of about 7 to 12 cycles using a sample-barcoded 5' primer and a J-beta primer mix. TCRdb ran MiXCR on the 5' RACE reads and lists one entry per CDR3 protein. The table shows 1.5 million to 1.9 million distinct CDR3 sequences, with around 40% occurring only once. Specimen: blood. These receptors were collected from a woman between 18 and 29 years old in good health.

V is TRBV13 and J is TRBJ1-2; D may be TRBD1 (5 bases). There are 15 residues in the CDR3. Germline V lookup: CDR1 PRHDT, CDR2 FYEKMQ (reference sequence). V shed 5 bases and J shed 6 bases, with 19 bases lying between them. The CDR3 DNA reads as TGTGCCAGCAGCACTGTAACGGGGCGCTCGGATGGCTACACCTTC. This sequence encodes CASSTVTGRSDGYTF.

A few counts support this clonotype. The chain combines TRBV12-3 or TRBV12-4 with TRBJ2-7; D is ambiguous. Trimming stripped 8 bases from V and 3 bases from J, with 14 bases between. This CDR3 contains 13 residues. CDR3 nucleotides: TGTGCCAGCGGCCGGTCCTGGAGCTACGAGCAGTACTTC. This codes for CASGRSWSYEQYF.